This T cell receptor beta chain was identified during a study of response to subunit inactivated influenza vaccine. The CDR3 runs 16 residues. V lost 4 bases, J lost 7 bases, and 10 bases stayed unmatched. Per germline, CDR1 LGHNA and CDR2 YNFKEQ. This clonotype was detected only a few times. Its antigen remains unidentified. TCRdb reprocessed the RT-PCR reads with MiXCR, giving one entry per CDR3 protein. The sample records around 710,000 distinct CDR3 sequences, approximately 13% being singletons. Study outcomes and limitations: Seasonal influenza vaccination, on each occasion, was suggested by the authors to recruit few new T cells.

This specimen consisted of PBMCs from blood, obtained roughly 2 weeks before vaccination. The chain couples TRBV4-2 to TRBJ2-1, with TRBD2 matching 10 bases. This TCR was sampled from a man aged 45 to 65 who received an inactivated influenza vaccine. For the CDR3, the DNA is TGTGCCAGCAGCCGAAGAGCGGGAGGGCCGGGAAATGAGCAGTTCTTC. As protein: CASSRRAGGPGNEQFF.